The sequence of this T cell receptor beta chain was determined in a study of Ad26.COV2.S vaccination and SARS-CoV-2 variants. Study overall: Among those in the COV1001 Ad26.COV2.S trial arm was the donor. Study results and caveats: Reportedly, after vaccination the spike-specific CD8+ and CD4+ T cell responses displayed substantial breadth. Responses of T cells in total may have been underestimated by the TCR breadth and depth analyses.

Clones were read by immunoSEQ multiplex PCR, and TCRdb kept only the in-frame ones, dropping some. The sample lists under 250,000 clones; roughly 87% were seen once. As for treatment: over 15 received Ad26.COV2.S at low or high dose, single or two shots; about 5 received placebo; per-sample allocation not given. Sampling occurred on day 63 after the first vaccine or placebo injection. On this clone: No antigen is known for it.

This CDR3 is built from 15 residues. Trimming shortened V by 3 bases and J by 5 bases, and 14 bases separated the two germline ends. Germline V gene lookup returns CDR1 LNHDA and CDR2 SQIVND (reference sequence). This specimen consisted of peripheral blood, obtained in a trial of Ad26.COV2.S vaccine versus placebo. This TCR came from a person between 18 and 60 years old who received the Ad26.COV2.S COVID-19 vaccine or a placebo. The rearrangement uses TRBV19 and TRBJ2-4, with a tentative D call TRBD2 (6 bases). CDR3 region: CASSMAGNGENIQYF. The CDR3 nucleotides read TGTGCCAGTAGTATGGCGGGGAATGGGGAAAACATTCAGTACTTC.